Below are 21 T cell receptor beta chains sequenced from a single sample in a study of tumor-infiltrating lymphocytes in primary liver carcinoma. Priming with a constant-region primer yielded TCR beta cDNA from around 0.45 ug total RNA. Researchers made the TCR beta libraries by running three nested multiplex PCR rounds with slightly modified ARM-PCR. Use of TRBV1-TRBV30 forward primers with a C-beta reverse primer characterized the first two PCR rounds, which lasted 10 cycles each. TCRdb passed the multiplex PCR reads through MiXCR, listing each CDR3 protein once. The data show tens of thousands of distinct CDR3 sequences, over 60% seen once. Each 20-30 mg portion of unsorted bulk tissue served as the source for co-extraction of RNA and DNA. The sequencing sample was made of liver tumor tissue from sampling region 1. Described subset: tumor region T1, superior pole. Receptors originate from a man between 40 and 49 years old with primary liver carcinoma and hepatitis B virus infection.

This clonotype was recorded at least ten times. This sequence joins TRBV6-5 and TRBJ1-1; a weak D match, TRBD1 (5 bases). There are 18 residues in the CDR3. Germline V gives CDR1 MNHEY, CDR2 SVGAGI. The ends were cut back, 7 bases at V and 0 bases at J, with 24 bases in the middle. The CDR3 coding sequence is TGTGCCAGCACCCCACACAGGTTGGGGAAGGGGCTGAACACTGAAGCTTTCTTT. Amino acid sequence: CASTPHRLGKGLNTEAFF.

The V call is TRBV6-1, the J call TRBJ2-5; D not certain. The CDR3 has 17 amino acids. CDR1 and CDR2 (germline): MNHNS, SASEGT. Trimming pared 1 base from V and 7 bases from J, leaving 22 bases between. The CDR3 DNA sequence: TGTGCCAGCAGTGAAGTTGTTTATCGGGCAGCCCTAGGGACCCAGTACTTC. It translates to CASSEVVYRAALGTQYF.

Details on this clonotype: Sequence at one end of the junction differs from germline and may be a read error. This rearrangement joins TRBV7-2 to TRBJ1-5, with TRBD1 matching over 12 bases. The germline V gene has CDR1 SGHTA and CDR2 FQGNSA. The CDR3 is made up of 17 amino acids. For the CDR3, the DNA is TGTGCCGGCAGCTTAGTGGGGACAGGGGGCTCGGGTCAGCCCCAGCATTTT. Residues: CAGSLVGTGGSGQPQHF.

Concerning this clonotype itself: This may stem from a read error, because a much larger clone lies one nucleotide away. This rearrangement joins TRBV5-1 to TRBJ2-7, with D maybe TRBD1 (5 bases). There are 13 residues in the CDR3. Germline V gives CDR1 SGHRS, CDR2 YFSETQ. The CDR3 bases are TGCACCAGCAGCTTGTTGGGCAGGGACGAGCAGTACTTC. The encoded protein is CTSSLLGRDEQYF. Supplemented by reference TRBV5-1 and TRBJ2-7, the full variable domain reads KAGVTQTPRYLIKTRGQQVTLSCSPISGHRSVSWYQQTPGQGLQFLFEYFSETQRNKGNFPGRFSGRQFSNSRSEMNVSTLELGDSALYLCTSSLLGRDEQYFGPGTRLTVT.

This clonotype came up a few times. A clone one base away is much larger, so this may be a read error. The gene calls are TRBV14 and TRBJ1-1; a possible D gene is TRBD1 (5 bases). V lost 5 bases and J 4 bases, leaving 17 bases between the germline ends. Germline CDR1 is SGHDN and CDR2 is FVKESK. This CDR3 has 15 residues. This chain's CDR3 is CASSSSGRGLTEAFF. The CDR3 bases are TGTGCCAGCAGCTCCTCCGGGAGGGGACTCACTGAAGCTTTCTTT.

This clonotype was detected only once. The junction differs from germline at one of its ends, possibly a read error. The J gene is TRBJ2-1, the V gene TRBV11-1, with 9 bases lining up with TRBD2. The CDR3 contains 17 residues. Per the germline V gene, CDR1 is SGHAT and CDR2 is FQDESV (reference sequence). The CDR3 loop reads CTSSLGLAGEFDNEQFF. The CDR3 nucleotides are TGTACCAGCAGCCTGGGACTAGCTGGAGAATTTGACAATGAACAGTTCTTC.

The rearrangement joins TRBV5-6 to TRBJ2-7; TRBD1 is a possible D gene (6 bases). V lost 4 bases, J lost 13 bases, and 24 bases lay in between. There are 14 residues in the CDR3. Germline V gene data show CDR1 as SGHDT and CDR2 as YYEEEE. In DNA, the CDR3 is TGTGCCAGCAGCGACCGGGACACCTCCTACGACCAATACTTC. It specifies CASSDRDTSYDQYF.

The chain combines TRBV6-6 with TRBJ2-2; maybe TRBD2 (6 bases). CDR1 is MNHNY and CDR2 is SVGAGI in the germline V gene (reference sequence). V lost 0 bases and J 6 bases, leaving 17 bases between the germline ends. The CDR3 covers 17 residues. The CDR3 DNA reads TGTGCCAGCAGTTACTCCGACGGTGGGGGGACGGCCGGGGAGCTGTTTTTT. This codes for CASSYSDGGGTAGELFF.

CDR3 residues: CATSDASGRGRETQYF. CDR3 in DNA: TGTGCCACCAGTGACGCTAGCGGGAGGGGGAGGGAGACCCAGTACTTC. V and J are TRBV24-1 and TRBJ2-5, with 12 bases matching TRBD2. Per the germline V gene, CDR1 is KGHDR and CDR2 is SFDVKD. The junction had 7 bases not matched to a gene; V was cut back by 4 bases and J by 5 bases. The CDR3 contains 16 residues.

The count of this clonotype is one. Germline is not matched at one junction end, which may reflect a read error. This chain joins TRBV7-8 and TRBJ2-5, with 7 bases aligning to TRBD1. The CDR3 is 14 amino acids. From germline, CDR1 is SGHVS and CDR2 FQNEAQ. The CDR3 region has the DNA TGTGCCAGCAGCTTCGGACAGGCACAAGAGACTCAGAACTTC. Translation gives CASSFGQAQETQNF.

This clonotype came up once. This likely comes from a read error, as the CDR3 has no conserved phenylalanine or tryptophan at its end. The chain joins TRBV28 to TRBJ2-1; no clear D gene. Per germline, CDR1 MDHEN and CDR2 SYDVKM. The CDR3 extends over 13 amino acids. The CDR3 coding sequence is TGTGCCATCAGTTTCCGCTTGTACAATGAGCAGTTCATC. Translating gives CAISFRLYNEQFI.

In regard to this clonotype: A read error may account for a junction end that differs from germline. V gene TRBV5-5 combines with J gene TRBJ1-1; D is unresolved. This CDR3 spans 15 amino acids. Germline CDR1 SGHKS, CDR2 YYEKEE (reference sequence). CDR3 nucleotides: TGTGCCAGCAGCTTGCTGGGCGCGGGGAACACTGGAGCTTTCTTT. This codes for CASSLLGAGNTGAFF.

The table lists this clonotype with many counts. This rearrangement joins TRBV2 to TRBJ1-4, with unresolved D. Germline CDR1 reads SNHLY; CDR2 reads FYNNEI. The CDR3 extends over 12 amino acids. As DNA, the CDR3 is TGTGCAGGGCACGGGATTAATGAAAAACTGTTTTTT. Translating it yields CAGHGINEKLFF.

Concerning this clonotype: A junction end diverges from the germline sequence, so it may reflect a read error. This chain uses TRBV14 with TRBJ2-1, with a possible D match to TRBD2 (6 bases). The CDR3 is 13 residues long. CDR1 is SGHDN and CDR2 is FVKESK in the germline V gene. The CDR3 bases are TGTGCTAGCAGCCTAACTAGCATGGCTGAGCAGTTCTTC. This translates into CASSLTSMAEQFF. The variable domain in full, completed from reference TRBV14 and TRBJ2-1, reads EAGVTQFPSHSVIEKGQTVTLRCDPISGHDNLYWYRRVMGKEIKFLLHFVKESKQDESGMPNNRFLAERTGGTYSTLKVQPAELEDSGVYFCASSLTSMAEQFFGPGTRLTVL.

V usage is TRBV6-1 and J usage is TRBJ2-3, with 8 bases lining up with TRBD2. This CDR3 contains 18 residues. CDR1 is MNHNS and CDR2 is SASEGT in the germline V gene. Trimming removed 2 bases from V and 12 bases from J; junction bases left unmatched: 22. The CDR3 sequence is CASSEPASGPYSTDNQYF. DNA for the CDR3: TGTGCCAGCAGTGAACCAGCTAGCGGGCCATATAGCACAGATAATCAGTATTTT.

This clonotype was seen once. At one boundary the junction diverges from the germline segment, which might be a read error. The V call is TRBV14, the J call TRBJ2-7; no definite D call. The germline V gene encodes CDR1 SGHDN and CDR2 FVKESK. The CDR3 is 13 amino acids. The CDR3 sequence is CVSSQAPLHEQYF. Here the CDR3 DNA reads TGTGTCAGCAGCCAAGCCCCCCTCCACGAGCAGTACTTT. The full variable domain, its missing parts supplied by reference TRBV14 and TRBJ2-7, is EAGVTQFPSHSVIEKGQTVTLRCDPISGHDNLYWYRRVMGKEIKFLLHFVKESKQDESGMPNNRFLAERTGGTYSTLKVQPAELEDSGVYFCVSSQAPLHEQYFGPGTRLTVT.

As regards this clonotype: Given a much more abundant clone one base away, this may be a read error. V is TRBV21-1 and J is TRBJ2-2. TRBV21-1 is termed a pseudogene. The CDR3 length is 15 residues. The CDR3 bases are TGTGCCAGCAGCAAAGTTGAACAGACCACCGGGGGGCTGTTTTTT. Its translation: CASSKVEQTTGGLFF.

This clonotype has a count of ten or more. V and J are TRBV6-5 and TRBJ2-2; 7 positions agree with TRBD2. Germline V gene lookup returns CDR1 MNHEY and CDR2 SVGAGI. V shed 7 bases and J 7 bases; nucleotides not matched to a gene: 9. This CDR3 has 14 amino acids. The CDR3 is CASKWGRVDGELFF. In nucleotides, the CDR3 is TGTGCCAGCAAATGGGGGAGGGTTGACGGGGAGCTGTTTTTT.

Remarks on this clonotype: An end of the junction does not agree with germline; a read error may underlie this. The rearrangement links TRBV12-3 or TRBV12-4 to TRBJ1-2; D possibly corresponds to TRBD1 (5 bases). This CDR3 is built from 15 residues. The CDR3 nucleotides read TGTGCCGGCAGTCTCGGGGACGCTACTAACTATGGCTACACCTTC. Its translation: CAGSLGDATNYGYTF.

Concerning this clonotype: A much larger clonotype is one base distant, so this may be a read error. The chain has TRBV25-1 and TRBJ2-5, with a tentative D call TRBD2 (7 bases). Between the trimmed V and J ends, which lost 6 bases and 5 bases, there was a span of 19 bases. There are 15 residues in the CDR3. Per the germline V gene, CDR1 is MGHDK and CDR2 is SYGVNS. The CDR3 coding sequence is TGTGCCAGCAGCCCATTTTGGGGGGGCCGGGAGACCCAGTACTTC. Protein product: CASSPFWGGRETQYF. Full variable domain (rest looked up from reference TRBV25-1 and TRBJ2-5): EADIYQTPRYLVIGTGKKITLECSQTMGHDKMYWYQQDPGMELHLIHYSYGVNSTEKGDLSSESTVSRIRTEHFPLTLESARPSHTSQYLCASSPFWGGRETQYFGPGTRLLVL.

Note on this clonotype: A read error may be the cause here, since a much bigger clone is one base away. The chain couples TRBV2 to TRBJ2-3, with a possible D match to TRBD2 (5 bases). The V gene's germline CDR1 is SNHLY and CDR2 FYNNEI. The CDR3 is made up of 14 amino acids. The CDR3 loop reads CASSGGAQADMQYF. The CDR3 DNA reads TGTGCCAGCAGTGGGGGAGCACAAGCAGATATGCAGTATTTT.